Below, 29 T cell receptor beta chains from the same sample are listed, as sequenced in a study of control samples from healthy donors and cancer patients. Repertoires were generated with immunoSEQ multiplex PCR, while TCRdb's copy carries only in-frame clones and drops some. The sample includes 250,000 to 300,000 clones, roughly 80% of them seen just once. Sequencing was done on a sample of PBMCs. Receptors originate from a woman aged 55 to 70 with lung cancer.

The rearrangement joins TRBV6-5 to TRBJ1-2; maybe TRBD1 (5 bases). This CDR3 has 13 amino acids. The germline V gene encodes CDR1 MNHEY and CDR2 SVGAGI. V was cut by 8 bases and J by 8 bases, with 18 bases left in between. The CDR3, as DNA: TGTGCCAGCGGGCGGCCTGGGGGGGAAGGCTACACCTTC. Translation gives CASGRPGGEGYTF.

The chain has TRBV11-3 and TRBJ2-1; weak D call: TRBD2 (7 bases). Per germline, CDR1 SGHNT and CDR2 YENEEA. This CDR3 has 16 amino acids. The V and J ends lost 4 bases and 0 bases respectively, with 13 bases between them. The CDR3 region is CASSWGGGSSYNEQFF. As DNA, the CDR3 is TGTGCCAGCAGCTGGGGAGGGGGTAGCTCCTACAATGAGCAGTTCTTC.

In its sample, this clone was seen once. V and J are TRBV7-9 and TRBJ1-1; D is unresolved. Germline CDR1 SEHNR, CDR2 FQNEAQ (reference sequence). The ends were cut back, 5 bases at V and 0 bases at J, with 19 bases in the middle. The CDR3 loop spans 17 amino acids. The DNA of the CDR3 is TGTGCCAGCAGCCGGGAGATTCTAAGTAGTCTGAACACTGAAGCTTTCTTT. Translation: CASSREILSSLNTEAFF.

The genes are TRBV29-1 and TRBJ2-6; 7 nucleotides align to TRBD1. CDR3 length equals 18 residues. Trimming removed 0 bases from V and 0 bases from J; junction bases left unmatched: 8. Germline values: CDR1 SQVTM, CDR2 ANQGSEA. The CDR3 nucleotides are TGCAGCGTTGAAGATTGGGGACAGACAATCTCTGGGGCCAACGTCCTGACTTTC. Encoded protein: CSVEDWGQTISGANVLTF.

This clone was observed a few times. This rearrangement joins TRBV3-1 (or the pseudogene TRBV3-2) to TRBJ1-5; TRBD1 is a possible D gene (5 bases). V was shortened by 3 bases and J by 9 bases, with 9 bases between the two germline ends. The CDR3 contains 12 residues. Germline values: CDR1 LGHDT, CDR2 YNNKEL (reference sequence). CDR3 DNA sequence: TGTGCCAGCAGCCATGGTGGGGGGCCCCAGCATTTT. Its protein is CASSHGGGPQHF.

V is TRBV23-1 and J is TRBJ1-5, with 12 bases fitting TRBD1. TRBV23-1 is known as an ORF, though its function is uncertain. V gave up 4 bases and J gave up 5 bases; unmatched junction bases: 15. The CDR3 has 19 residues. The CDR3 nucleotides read TGCGCCAGCAGTCCGCGCCGGGACAGGGGGCTCGTTGTCGATCAGCCCCAGCATTTT. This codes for CASSPRRDRGLVVDQPQHF.

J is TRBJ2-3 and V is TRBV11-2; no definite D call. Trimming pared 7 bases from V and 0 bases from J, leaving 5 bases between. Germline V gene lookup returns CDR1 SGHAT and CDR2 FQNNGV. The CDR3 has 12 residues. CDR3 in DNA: TGTGCCAGCACCCCTAGCACAGATACGCAGTATTTT. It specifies CASTPSTDTQYF.

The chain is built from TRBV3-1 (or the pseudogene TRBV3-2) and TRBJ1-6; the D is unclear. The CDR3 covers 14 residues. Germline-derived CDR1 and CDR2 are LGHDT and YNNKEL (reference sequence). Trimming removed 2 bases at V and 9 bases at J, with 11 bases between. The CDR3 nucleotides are TGTGCCAGCAGCCAATCAGGAGTGGGTTCACCCCTCCACTTT. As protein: CASSQSGVGSPLHF.

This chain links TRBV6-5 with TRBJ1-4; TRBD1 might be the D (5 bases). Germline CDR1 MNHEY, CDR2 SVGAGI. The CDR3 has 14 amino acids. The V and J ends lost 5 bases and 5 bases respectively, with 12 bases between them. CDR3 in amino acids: CASSLGTSNEKLFF. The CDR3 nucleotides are TGTGCCAGCAGTCTCGGGACTTCCAATGAAAAACTGTTTTTT.

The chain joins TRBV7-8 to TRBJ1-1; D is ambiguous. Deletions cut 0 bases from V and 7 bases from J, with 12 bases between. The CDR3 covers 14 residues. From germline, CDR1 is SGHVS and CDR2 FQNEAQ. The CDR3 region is CASSLAPQEIEAFF. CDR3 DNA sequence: TGTGCCAGCAGCTTAGCCCCCCAGGAGATTGAAGCTTTCTTT.

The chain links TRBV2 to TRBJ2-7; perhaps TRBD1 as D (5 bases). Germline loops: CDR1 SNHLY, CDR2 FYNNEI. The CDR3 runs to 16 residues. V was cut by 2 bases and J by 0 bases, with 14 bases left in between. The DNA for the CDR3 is TGTGCCAGCAGTGAAAAATGGGGCAGCGTCTCCTACGAGCAGTACTTC. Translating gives CASSEKWGSVSYEQYF.

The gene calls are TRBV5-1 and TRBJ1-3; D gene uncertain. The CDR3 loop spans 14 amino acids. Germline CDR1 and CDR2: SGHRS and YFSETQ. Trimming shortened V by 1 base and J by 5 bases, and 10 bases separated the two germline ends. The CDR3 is CASSLSGERNTIYF. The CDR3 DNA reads TGCGCCAGCAGCTTGTCCGGGGAAAGAAACACCATATATTTT. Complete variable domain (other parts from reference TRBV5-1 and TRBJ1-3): KAGVTQTPRYLIKTRGQQVTLSCSPISGHRSVSWYQQTPGQGLQFLFEYFSETQRNKGNFPGRFSGRQFSNSRSEMNVSTLELGDSALYLCASSLSGERNTIYFGEGSWLTVV.

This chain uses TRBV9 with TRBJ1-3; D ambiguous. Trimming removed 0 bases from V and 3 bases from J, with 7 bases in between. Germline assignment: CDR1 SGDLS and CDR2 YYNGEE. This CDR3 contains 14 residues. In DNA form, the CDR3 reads TGTGCCAGCAGCGTAGGTCCGAATGGAAACACCATATATTTT. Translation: CASSVGPNGNTIYF.

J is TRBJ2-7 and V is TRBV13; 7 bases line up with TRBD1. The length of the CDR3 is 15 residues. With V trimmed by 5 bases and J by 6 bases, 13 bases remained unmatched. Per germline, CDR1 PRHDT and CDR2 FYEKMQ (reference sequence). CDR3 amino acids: CASSAPGGSQAEQYF. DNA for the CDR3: TGTGCCAGCAGCGCCCCAGGGGGATCTCAGGCCGAGCAGTACTTC.

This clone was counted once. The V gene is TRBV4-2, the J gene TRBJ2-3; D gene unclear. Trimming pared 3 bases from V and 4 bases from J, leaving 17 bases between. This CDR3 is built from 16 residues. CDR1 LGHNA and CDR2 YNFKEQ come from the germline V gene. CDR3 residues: CASSQETRAGSDTQYF. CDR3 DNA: TGTGCCAGCAGCCAGGAGACACGAGCTGGCTCAGATACGCAGTATTTT.

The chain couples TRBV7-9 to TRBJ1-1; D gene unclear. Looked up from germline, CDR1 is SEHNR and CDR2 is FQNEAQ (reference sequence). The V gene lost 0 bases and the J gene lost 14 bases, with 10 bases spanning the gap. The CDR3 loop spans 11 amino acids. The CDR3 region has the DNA TGTGCCAGCAGCTTAGCGTCGTCTTCCTTCTTT. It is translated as CASSLASSSFF. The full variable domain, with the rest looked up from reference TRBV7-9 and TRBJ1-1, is DTGVSQNPRHKITKRGQNVTFRCDPISEHNRLYWYRQTLGQGPEFLTYFQNEAQLEKSRLLSDRFSAERPKGSFSTLEIQRTEQGDSAMYLCASSLASSSFFGQGTRLTVV.

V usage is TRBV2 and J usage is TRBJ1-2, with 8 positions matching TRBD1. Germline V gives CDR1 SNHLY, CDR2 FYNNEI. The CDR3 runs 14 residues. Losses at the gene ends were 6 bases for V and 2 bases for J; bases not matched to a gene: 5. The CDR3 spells CASRVQGANYGYTF. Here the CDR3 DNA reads TGTGCCAGCAGAGTTCAGGGGGCCAACTATGGCTACACCTTC.

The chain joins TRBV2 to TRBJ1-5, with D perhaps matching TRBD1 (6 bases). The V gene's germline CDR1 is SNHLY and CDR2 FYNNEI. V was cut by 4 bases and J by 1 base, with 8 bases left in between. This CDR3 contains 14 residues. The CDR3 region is CASSVRGSNQPQHF. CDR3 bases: TGTGCCAGCAGTGTCAGGGGCAGCAATCAGCCCCAGCATTTT. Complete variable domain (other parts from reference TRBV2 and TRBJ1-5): EPEVTQTPSHQVTQMGQEVILRCVPISNHLYFYWYRQILGQKVEFLVSFYNNEISEKSEIFDDQFSVERPDGSNFTLKIRSTKLEDSAMYFCASSVRGSNQPQHFGDGTRLSIL.

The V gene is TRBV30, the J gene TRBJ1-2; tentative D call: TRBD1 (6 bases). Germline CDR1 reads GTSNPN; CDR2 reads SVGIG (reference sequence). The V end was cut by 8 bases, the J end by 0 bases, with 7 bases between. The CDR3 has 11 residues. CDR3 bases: TGTGCCGAGGGGGCTAACTATGGCTACACCTTC. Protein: CAEGANYGYTF.

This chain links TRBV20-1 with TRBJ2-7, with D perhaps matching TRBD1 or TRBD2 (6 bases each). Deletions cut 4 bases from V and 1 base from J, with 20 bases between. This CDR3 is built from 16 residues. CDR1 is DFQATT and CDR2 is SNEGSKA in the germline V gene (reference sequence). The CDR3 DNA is TGCAGTGCTACTGAGACGGGGGCAGGGGCATCCTACGAGCAGTACTTC. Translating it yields CSATETGAGASYEQYF.

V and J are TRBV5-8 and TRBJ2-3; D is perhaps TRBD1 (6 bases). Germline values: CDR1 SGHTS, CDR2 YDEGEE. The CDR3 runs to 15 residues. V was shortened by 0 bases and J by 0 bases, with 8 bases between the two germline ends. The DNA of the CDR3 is TGTGCCAGCAGCTTGGGGACAGCTAGCACAGATACGCAGTATTTT. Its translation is CASSLGTASTDTQYF.

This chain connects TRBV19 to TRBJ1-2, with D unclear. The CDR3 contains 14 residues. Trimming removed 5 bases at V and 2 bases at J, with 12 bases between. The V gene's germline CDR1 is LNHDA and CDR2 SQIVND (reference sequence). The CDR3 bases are TGTGCCAGTAGTCTCTCTGGGCAGAACTATGGCTACACCTTC. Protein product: CASSLSGQNYGYTF. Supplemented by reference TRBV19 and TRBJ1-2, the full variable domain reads DGGITQSPKYLFRKEGQNVTLSCEQNLNHDAMYWYRQDPGQGLRLIYYSQIVNDFQKGDIAEGYSVSREKKESFPLTVTSAQKNPTAFYLCASSLSGQNYGYTFGSGTRLTVV.

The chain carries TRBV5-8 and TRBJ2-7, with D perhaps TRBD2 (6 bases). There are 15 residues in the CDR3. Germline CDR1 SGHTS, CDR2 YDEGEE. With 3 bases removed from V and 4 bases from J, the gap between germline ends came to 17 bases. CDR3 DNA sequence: TGTGCCAGCAGCTCTAGTACTAGACGGGGGTACGAGCAGTACTTC. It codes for CASSSSTRRGYEQYF.

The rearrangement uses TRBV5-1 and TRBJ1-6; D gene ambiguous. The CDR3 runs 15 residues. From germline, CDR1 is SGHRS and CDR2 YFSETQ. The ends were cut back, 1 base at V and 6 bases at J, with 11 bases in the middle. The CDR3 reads CASSLSTSPNSPLHF. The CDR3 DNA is TGCGCCAGCAGCTTGTCAACTTCTCCTAATTCACCCCTCCACTTT.

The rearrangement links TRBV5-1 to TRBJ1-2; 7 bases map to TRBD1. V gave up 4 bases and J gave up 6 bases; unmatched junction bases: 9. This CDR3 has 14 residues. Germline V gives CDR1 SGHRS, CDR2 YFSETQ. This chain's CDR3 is CASSPSGGRNGYTF. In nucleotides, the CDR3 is TGCGCCAGCAGCCCTTCAGGGGGTAGAAATGGCTACACCTTC.

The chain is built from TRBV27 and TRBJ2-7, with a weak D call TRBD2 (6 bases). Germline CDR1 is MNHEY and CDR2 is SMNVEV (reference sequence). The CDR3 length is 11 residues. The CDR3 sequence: CASRGYGEQYF. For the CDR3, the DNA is TGTGCATCCCGGGGGTACGGCGAGCAGTACTTC.

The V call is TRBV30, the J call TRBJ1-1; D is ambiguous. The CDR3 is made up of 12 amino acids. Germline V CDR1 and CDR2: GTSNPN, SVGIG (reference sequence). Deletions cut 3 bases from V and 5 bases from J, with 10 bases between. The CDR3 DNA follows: TGTGCCTGGAGAGGCTCCGCGACTGAAGCTTTCTTT. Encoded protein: CAWRGSATEAFF.

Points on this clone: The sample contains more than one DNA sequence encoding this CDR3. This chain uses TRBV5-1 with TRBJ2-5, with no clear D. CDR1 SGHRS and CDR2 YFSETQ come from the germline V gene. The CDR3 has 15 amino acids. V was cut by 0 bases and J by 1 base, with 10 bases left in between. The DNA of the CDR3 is TGCGCCAGCAGCTTGGCCGGGCCCCGCCAAGAGACCCAGTACTTC. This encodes CASSLAGPRQETQYF.

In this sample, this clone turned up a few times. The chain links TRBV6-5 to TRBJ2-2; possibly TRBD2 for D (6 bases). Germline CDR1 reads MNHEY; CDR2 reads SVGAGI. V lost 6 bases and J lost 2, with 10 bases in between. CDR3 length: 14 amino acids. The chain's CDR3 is CASREGGNTGELFF. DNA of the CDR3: TGTGCCAGCAGGGAGGGAGGAAACACCGGGGAGCTGTTTTTT.